One and the same sample provided the 5 T cell receptor beta chains below, sequenced in a study of blood T cell repertoires in COVID-19. Some clones are missing from TCRdb's copy, which holds only in-frame ones; the method was immunoSEQ multiplex PCR. The sample has about 250,000 clones, 88% seen once. The specimen sequenced was peripheral blood. These receptors originate from a middle-aged woman who had recovered from COVID-19.

The chain couples TRBV24-1 to TRBJ2-5; D call uncertain. V lost 9 bases and J lost 3, with 13 bases in between. The germline CDR1 and CDR2 sequences are KGHDR and SFDVKD. This CDR3 has 13 residues. In DNA, the CDR3 is TGTGCCACCGTTGACACGCAAAAAGAGACCCAGTACTTC. It encodes CATVDTQKETQYF.

This chain connects TRBV5-1 to TRBJ2-1, with a possible D match to TRBD2 (6 bases). Germline V gene sequence: CDR1 SGHRS, CDR2 YFSETQ. This CDR3 is 13 amino acids long. Between the trimmed V and J ends, which lost 4 bases and 6 bases, there was a span of 11 bases. The CDR3 sequence is CASSPGGSNEQFF. DNA of the CDR3: TGCGCCAGCAGCCCCGGAGGGTCCAATGAGCAGTTCTTC.

The J gene is TRBJ2-1, the V gene TRBV9; D possibly corresponds to TRBD1 (5 bases). The CDR3 is made up of 14 amino acids. Trimming removed 0 bases from V and 6 bases from J, with 10 bases in between. Germline lookup yields CDR1 SGDLS and CDR2 YYNGEE. The CDR3 reads CASSVAGAVNEQFF. The CDR3 nucleotides are TGTGCCAGCAGCGTAGCTGGGGCAGTCAATGAGCAGTTCTTC.

J is TRBJ1-1 and V is TRBV24-1, with D perhaps matching TRBD1 (6 bases). Germline V gives CDR1 KGHDR, CDR2 SFDVKD. The ends were cut back, 7 bases at V and 3 bases at J, with 17 bases in the middle. The CDR3 length is 15 residues. The DNA for the CDR3 is TGTGCCACCAGCCCGGGAGGGGGGCCGGACACTGAAGCTTTCTTT. Protein product: CATSPGGGPDTEAFF.

The chain uses TRBV21-1 and TRBJ1-2; the D call in the table, TRBD1, was not verified against the DNA. TRBV21-1 is reported as a pseudogene. The CDR3 is made up of 20 amino acids. The CDR3 coding sequence is TGTGCCAGCAGCAGCTTGGGGCTCTGCATTTTTGGCCCTCTAGGCTATGGCTACACCTTC. Its translation is CASSSLGLCIFGPLGYGYTF.